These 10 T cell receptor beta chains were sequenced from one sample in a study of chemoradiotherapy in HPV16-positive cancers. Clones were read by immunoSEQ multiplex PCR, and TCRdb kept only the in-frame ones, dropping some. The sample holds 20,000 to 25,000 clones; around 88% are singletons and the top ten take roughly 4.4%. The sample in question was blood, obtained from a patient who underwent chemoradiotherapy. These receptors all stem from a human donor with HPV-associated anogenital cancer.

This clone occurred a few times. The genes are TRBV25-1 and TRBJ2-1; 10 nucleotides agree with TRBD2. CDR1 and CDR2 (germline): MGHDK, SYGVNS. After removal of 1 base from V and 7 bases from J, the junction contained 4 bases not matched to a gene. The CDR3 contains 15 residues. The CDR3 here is CASSEFSSGSNEQFF. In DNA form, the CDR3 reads TGTGCCAGCAGTGAATTCTCTAGCGGGAGTAATGAGCAGTTCTTC.

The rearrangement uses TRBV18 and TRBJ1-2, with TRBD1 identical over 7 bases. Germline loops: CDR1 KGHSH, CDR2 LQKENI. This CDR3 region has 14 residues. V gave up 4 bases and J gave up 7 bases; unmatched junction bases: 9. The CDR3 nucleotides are TGTGCCAGCTCACAACAGGGGTCTCAGGGTGGCTACACCTTC. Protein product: CASSQQGSQGGYTF.

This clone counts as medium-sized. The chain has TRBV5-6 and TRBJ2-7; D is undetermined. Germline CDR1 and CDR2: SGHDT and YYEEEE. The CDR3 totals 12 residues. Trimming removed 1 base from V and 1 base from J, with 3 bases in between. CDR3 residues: CASSLPSYEQYF. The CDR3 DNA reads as TGTGCCAGCAGCTTGCCGTCCTACGAGCAGTACTTC.

CDR3 region: CAWSRQGSEKLFF. For the CDR3, the DNA is TGTGCCTGGAGCCGGCAGGGGAGCGAAAAACTGTTTTTT. V usage is TRBV30 and J usage is TRBJ1-4; D may be TRBD1 (6 bases). The CDR3 spans 13 residues. The germline CDR1 and CDR2 sequences are GTSNPN and SVGIG (reference sequence). The V gene lost 3 bases and the J gene lost 8 bases, with 13 bases spanning the gap.

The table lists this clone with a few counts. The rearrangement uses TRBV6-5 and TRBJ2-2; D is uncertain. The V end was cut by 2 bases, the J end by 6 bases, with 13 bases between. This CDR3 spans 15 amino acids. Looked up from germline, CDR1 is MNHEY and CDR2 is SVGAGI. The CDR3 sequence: CASSYNPAGAGELFF. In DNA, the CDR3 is TGTGCCAGCAGTTACAATCCGGCTGGGGCCGGGGAGCTGTTTTTT.

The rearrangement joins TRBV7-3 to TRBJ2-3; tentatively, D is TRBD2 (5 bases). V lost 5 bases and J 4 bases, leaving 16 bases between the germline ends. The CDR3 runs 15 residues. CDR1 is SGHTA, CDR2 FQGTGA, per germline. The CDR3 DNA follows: TGTGCCAGCAGCCGAAGGGAGCGGAATTCAGATACGCAGTATTTT. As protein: CASSRRERNSDTQYF.

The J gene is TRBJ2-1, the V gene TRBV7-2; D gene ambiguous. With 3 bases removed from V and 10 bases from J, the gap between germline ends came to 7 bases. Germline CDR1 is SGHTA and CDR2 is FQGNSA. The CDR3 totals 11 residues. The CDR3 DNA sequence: TGTGCCAGCAGCTTTCATCAGGAGCAGTTCTTC. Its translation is CASSFHQEQFF.

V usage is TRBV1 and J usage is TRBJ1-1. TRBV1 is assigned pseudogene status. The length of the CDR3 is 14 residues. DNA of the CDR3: TGCACCAGCAGCGAGGAGGAGGGGGGCACTGAAGCTTTCTTT. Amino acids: CTSSEEEGGTEAFF.

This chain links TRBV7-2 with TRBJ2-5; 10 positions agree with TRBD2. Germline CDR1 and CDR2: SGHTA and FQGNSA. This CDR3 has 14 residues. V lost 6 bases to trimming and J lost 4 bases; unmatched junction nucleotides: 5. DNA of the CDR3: TGTGCCAGCAGGCAAGGACTAGCGGTAGAGACCCAGTACTTC. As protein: CASRQGLAVETQYF. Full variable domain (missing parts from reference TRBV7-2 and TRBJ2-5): GAGVSQSPSNKVTEKGKDVELRCDPISGHTALYWYRQSLGQGLEFLIYFQGNSAPDKSGLPSDRFSAERTGGSVSTLTIQRTQQEDSAVYLCASRQGLAVETQYFGPGTRLLVL.

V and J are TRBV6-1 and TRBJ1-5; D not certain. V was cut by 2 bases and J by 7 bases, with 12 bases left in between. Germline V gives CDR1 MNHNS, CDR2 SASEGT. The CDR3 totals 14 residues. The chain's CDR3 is CASSEHATGQPQHF. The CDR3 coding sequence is TGTGCCAGCAGTGAACACGCTACGGGACAGCCCCAGCATTTT.